This T cell receptor (beta chain) appears in the sequencing data of a study of CD8 T cells in Susac syndrome. Background on the study: Patients with Susac syndrome who were sequenced included more than 5 with active disease and under ten in remission. The study, taken as a whole, reports: Clonal expansion did not appear in Susac syndrome CD4+ T cell repertoires.

Diagnostic criteria for definite or probable disease, in their recently defined form, were met by the patients with Susac syndrome. Trimming shortened V by 0 bases and J by 3 bases, and 9 bases separated the two germline ends. This CDR3 is built from 14 residues. Germline lookup yields CDR1 SGHRS and CDR2 YFSETQ. After extraction with the RNeasy kit, roughly 0.45 to 1 ug of the RNA was reverse transcribed using random hexamers. TCRdb re-called the immunoSEQ multiplex PCR reads with MiXCR, one entry per CDR3 protein. The sample has about 180,000 distinct CDR3 sequences, 90% to 95% seen once. Worth noting for this clonotype: The antigen remains undetermined.

The TCR sequence derives from a human donor with Susac syndrome. This chain connects TRBV5-1 to TRBJ1-2; no firm D call. Sample: CD4+ T cells from PBMCs. CDR3 protein: CASSLEASDYGYTF. CDR3 bases: TGCGCCAGCAGCTTGGAGGCGAGTGACTATGGCTACACCTTC.